The subject of this entry is one T cell receptor beta chain. Germline assignment: CDR1 SGDLS and CDR2 YYNGEE. This CDR3 spans 15 amino acids. V was clipped by 3 bases and J by 5 bases; unmatched bases: 9. This sample was taken from a study of control samples from healthy donors and cancer patients. The repertoire was sequenced with immunoSEQ multiplex PCR; TCRdb's copy has only in-frame clones and lacks some. The table has fewer than 200,000 clones, around 93% seen once; the top ten hold roughly 4.3%. V and J are TRBV9 and TRBJ2-3; 7 bases line up with TRBD2. Sequencing was done on a sample of blood. This sequence was found in a woman aged 60-70 years in good health. CDR3 protein: CASSATRGEIDTQYF. The CDR3 nucleotides read TGTGCCAGCAGCGCAACCCGGGGGGAGATAGATACGCAGTATTTT. The whole variable domain, filled in from reference TRBV9 and TRBJ2-3, reads DSGVTQTPKHLITATGQRVTLRCSPRSGDLSVYWYQQSLDQGLQFLIQYYNGEERAKGNILERFSAQQFPDLHSELNLSSLELGDSALYFCASSATRGEIDTQYFGPGTRLTVL.